This T cell receptor (beta chain) emerged from a study of blood T cell repertoires in COVID-19. This clone has only a few counts. The length of the CDR3 is 14 residues. Germline values: CDR1 MNHEY, CDR2 SMNVEV (reference sequence). The J segment lost 6 bases and the V segment lost 5 bases, leaving 9 bases of the junction unmatched. The age range of participants was 18 to 89 years, with residence in around 22 US areas. Clinical history reported by participants formed the basis on which cohorts were assigned. Under the authors' procedure: Quantification of nucleated cells was approximated via reference gene primer amplification. The method was immunoSEQ multiplex PCR; TCRdb's version includes in-frame clones alone and lacks a portion of them. From that table come the V and J calls and clone size; the DNA was used to work out D and trimming. This sample carries about 230,000 clones, about 90% of them seen once, and the ten largest clones take almost 4%.

Sequencing input: PBMCs or T cells enriched from blood (not recorded which). This chain connects TRBV27 to TRBJ2-7; 8 nucleotides line up with TRBD1. The receptor comes from a woman aged 25 to 39 with acute COVID-19. The CDR3 sequence is CASSQDREVLEQYF. CDR3 coding DNA: TGTGCCAGCAGTCAGGACAGGGAGGTCCTCGAGCAGTACTTC.